This passage covers 28 T cell receptor beta chains from one sample sequenced in a study of shared clonotypes between healthy human individuals. Data came from immunoSEQ multiplex PCR; TCRdb stores just in-frame clones and leaves some out. The sample has more than 850,000 clones, around 78% seen once. The sequenced sample was memory CD4+ T cells from PBMCs. The subset was: CD45RA-negative fraction. All receptors come from a man younger than 30 in good health. Some clones in this sample may be carry-over from other donors' samples.

The chain links TRBV28 to TRBJ2-7; 9 bases align to TRBD2. CDR3 length equals 16 residues. CDR1 and CDR2 (germline): MDHEN, SYDVKM. V was pared by 7 bases and J by 3 bases, with 13 bases of the junction left unmatched. The CDR3 protein is CASNNRGGTSSYEQYF. The CDR3 coding sequence is TGTGCCAGCAACAACCGAGGTGGGACTAGCAGCTACGAGCAGTACTTC.

This chain connects TRBV7-9 to TRBJ2-3, with D possibly matching TRBD1 (5 bases). V was clipped by 4 bases and J by 2 bases, with 16 bases between them. The CDR3 is 16 residues long. Germline V lookup: CDR1 SEHNR, CDR2 FQNEAQ (reference sequence). The CDR3 region is CASSSSPGLVTDTQYF. CDR3 bases: TGTGCCAGCAGCTCCTCCCCAGGGTTGGTCACAGATACGCAGTATTTT.

J is TRBJ2-1 and V is TRBV28, with TRBD2 matching 13 bases. This CDR3 has 18 residues. The germline V gene has CDR1 MDHEN and CDR2 SYDVKM. The trim removed 7 bases at V and 0 bases at J, leaving 9 bases unmatched. CDR3 in DNA: TGTGCCAGCATCCCAGGGGGGACTAGCGGGAACTCCTACAATGAGCAGTTCTTC. Its translation is CASIPGGTSGNSYNEQFF.

This clone appeared a few times. Distinct nucleotide sequences in the sample also encode this CDR3. This rearrangement joins TRBV27 to TRBJ1-5, with no clear D. Germline CDR1 MNHEY, CDR2 SMNVEV (reference sequence). V lost 5 bases to trimming and J lost 4 bases, with 9 bases between them. CDR3 size: 13 residues. The CDR3, as DNA: TGTGCCAGCAGTCTAACCAGGAATCAGCCCCAGCATTTT. It codes for CASSLTRNQPQHF.

The chain carries TRBV27 and TRBJ1-4; the D is unclear. Germline CDR1 reads MNHEY; CDR2 reads SMNVEV (reference sequence). Between the trimmed V and J ends, which lost 1 base and 6 bases, there was a span of 18 bases. The CDR3 contains 17 residues. The CDR3 region is CASSLFSLGRRHEKLFF. In DNA, the CDR3 is TGTGCCAGCAGTTTATTTTCTTTGGGTCGGCGGCATGAAAAACTGTTTTTT.

The chain has TRBV7-9 and TRBJ1-4, with 7 bases matching TRBD1. CDR1 and CDR2 from the germline V gene are SEHNR and FQNEAQ (reference sequence). The CDR3 totals 16 residues. The junction had 13 bases not matched to a gene; V was cut back by 6 bases and J by 6 bases. CDR3 sequence: CASRPSRGARHEKLFF. CDR3 in DNA: TGTGCCAGCAGACCCTCCAGGGGGGCGCGTCATGAAAAACTGTTTTTT.

This clone is a singleton in its sample. The rearrangement uses TRBV30 and TRBJ2-7; either TRBD1 or TRBD2 may supply D (5 bases each). This CDR3 region has 12 residues. V gave up 2 bases and J gave up 9 bases, with 14 bases separating them. CDR1 is GTSNPN, CDR2 SVGIG, per germline (reference sequence). In DNA form, the CDR3 reads TGTGCCTGGAGTACCGGGACGGGGTGGCAGTACTTC. Translation: CAWSTGTGWQYF. Looking up the rest from reference TRBV30 and TRBJ2-7 gives the full variable domain: SQTIHQWPATLVQPVGSPLSLECTVEGTSNPNLYWYRQAAGRGLQLLFYSVGIGQISSEVPQNLSASRPQDRQFILSSKKLLLSDSGFYLCAWSTGTGWQYFGPGTRLTVT.

This chain uses TRBV7-6 with TRBJ2-3; D possibly uses TRBD1 or TRBD2 (6 bases each). V lost 5 bases and J lost 4, with 19 bases in between. Germline V gene data show CDR1 as SGHVS and CDR2 as FNYEAQ. There are 16 residues in the CDR3. CDR3 region: CASSEIWGARSDTQYF. CDR3 DNA: TGTGCCAGCAGCGAGATATGGGGGGCGCGATCAGATACGCAGTATTTT.

The rearrangement uses TRBV30 and TRBJ1-5, with 8 bases matching TRBD1. Germline CDR1 reads GTSNPN; CDR2 reads SVGIG (reference sequence). The ends lost 3 bases at V and 4 bases at J; junction bases unmatched: 8. This CDR3 has 15 amino acids. CDR3 in amino acids: CAWSPIQGGNQPQHF. In nucleotides, the CDR3 is TGTGCCTGGAGCCCCATACAGGGGGGGAATCAGCCCCAGCATTTT.

The chain links TRBV5-5 to TRBJ1-1, with D possibly TRBD1 on 6 matching bases. V shed 2 bases and J shed 6 bases, with 14 bases lying between them. Germline V gene lookup returns CDR1 SGHKS and CDR2 YYEKEE (reference sequence). The CDR3 has 14 residues. The CDR3 coding sequence is TGTGCCAGCAGCTTTCTGGGGGCTTTAGCTGAAGCTTTCTTT. Translating it yields CASSFLGALAEAFF. Combining the CDR3 with reference TRBV5-5 and TRBJ1-1 gives the whole variable domain DAGVTQSPTHLIKTRGQQVTLRCSPISGHKSVSWYQQVLGQGPQFIFQYYEKEERGRGNFPDRFSARQFPNYSSELNVNALLLGDSALYLCASSFLGALAEAFFGQGTRLTVV.

The chain uses TRBV7-9 and TRBJ1-4; D might be TRBD1 (5 bases). Trimming cost V 1 base and J 8 bases, with 14 bases left between them. The CDR3 has 15 amino acids. Germline CDR1 is SEHNR and CDR2 is FQNEAQ (reference sequence). This chain's CDR3 is CASSLGGQGGEKLFF. The CDR3 DNA reads TGTGCCAGCAGCTTAGGAGGTCAGGGAGGAGAAAAACTGTTTTTT.

This clone was picked up a small number of times. J is TRBJ2-4 and V is TRBV28; D ambiguous. V was cut by 3 bases and J by 1 base, with 10 bases left in between. This CDR3 has 15 residues. Per the germline V gene, CDR1 is MDHEN and CDR2 is SYDVKM. Written as DNA, the CDR3 is TGTGCCAGCAGTTTTTTGGGTTTTGCCAAAAACATTCAGTACTTC. Amino acids: CASSFLGFAKNIQYF.

The V call is TRBV6-1, the J call TRBJ1-5; TRBD1 matches 9 bases. The CDR3 runs to 15 residues. Germline values: CDR1 MNHNS, CDR2 SASEGT. The junction had 5 bases not matched to a gene; V was cut back by 6 bases and J by 2 bases. CDR3 DNA: TGTGCCAGCAGCGCTCGGACAGGGGGCAATCAGCCCCAGCATTTT. Protein: CASSARTGGNQPQHF.

The V and J genes are TRBV7-5 and TRBJ2-7; the table's D gene call, TRBD1, was not cross checked with the DNA. TRBV7-5 is noted as a pseudogene. The CDR3 is 19 residues long. CDR3 protein: CASSGHRDSTGLANYEQYF. The CDR3, as DNA: TGTGCCAGCAGCGGGCACCGGGACAGCACCGGGCTAGCCAACTACGAGCAGTACTTC.

This clone was seen only once. V is TRBV6-5 and J is TRBJ2-5; D uncertain. The germline V and J ends were trimmed by 0 bases and 1 base, with 12 bases remaining between them. This CDR3 has 16 amino acids. Per germline, CDR1 MNHEY and CDR2 SVGAGI. In DNA form, the CDR3 reads TGTGCCAGCAGTTACTCTCGGTATTCGGGCCAAGAGACCCAGTACTTC. It yields the protein CASSYSRYSGQETQYF.

This chain uses TRBV6-6 with TRBJ2-7; perhaps TRBD2 as D (5 bases). V was shortened by 2 bases and J by 2 bases, with 7 bases between the two germline ends. The CDR3 runs to 13 residues. Germline V gene lookup returns CDR1 MNHNY and CDR2 SVGAGI (reference sequence). CDR3: CASSYGLTYEQYF. The CDR3 DNA reads TGTGCCAGCAGTTACGGACTGACCTACGAGCAGTACTTC.

The CDR3 region has the DNA TGTGCCAGCAAGGCGGGACATTCCTACGAGCAGTACTTC. Amino acid sequence: CASKAGHSYEQYF. The V and J genes are TRBV27 and TRBJ2-7; D assignment may be TRBD1 or TRBD2 (6 bases each). Germline V lookup: CDR1 MNHEY, CDR2 SMNVEV (reference sequence). This CDR3 spans 13 amino acids. Trimming removed 7 bases at V and 1 base at J, with 11 bases between.

The chain combines TRBV28 with TRBJ2-5; TRBD1 is a possible D gene (5 bases). This CDR3 comprises 14 residues. The V gene's germline CDR1 is MDHEN and CDR2 SYDVKM. The V end lost 1 base, the J end lost 4 bases, and 10 bases lay between the germline ends. The CDR3 nucleotides read TGTGCCAGCAGTTTATCCAGGGTTCGAGAGACCCAGTACTTC. This gives the protein CASSLSRVRETQYF.

V usage is TRBV2 and J usage is TRBJ2-3, with a tentative D call TRBD1 (5 bases). This CDR3 spans 15 amino acids. V was trimmed by 4 bases and J by 0 bases, leaving 11 bases between them. Germline-derived CDR1 and CDR2 are SNHLY and FYNNEI. The CDR3 DNA reads as TGTGCCAGCAGTGTGGGAAGACAGAGCACAGATACGCAGTATTTT. This encodes CASSVGRQSTDTQYF. Looking up the rest from reference TRBV2 and TRBJ2-3 gives the full variable domain: EPEVTQTPSHQVTQMGQEVILRCVPISNHLYFYWYRQILGQKVEFLVSFYNNEISEKSEIFDDQFSVERPDGSNFTLKIRSTKLEDSAMYFCASSVGRQSTDTQYFGPGTRLTVL.

The V and J genes are TRBV13 and TRBJ2-7; D is perhaps TRBD1 or TRBD2 (5 bases each). The V end was cut by 4 bases, the J end by 3 bases, with 31 bases between. CDR1 and CDR2 from the germline V gene are PRHDT and FYEKMQ (reference sequence). This CDR3 has 20 residues. CDR3 DNA: TGTGCCAGCAGCTCACCCCCGGGACCCCGACGGCGTCGCTACCGCTACGAGCAGTACTTC. Its translation: CASSSPPGPRRRRYRYEQYF.

This clone occurred once. The rearrangement joins TRBV7-3 to TRBJ2-7; 11 bases match TRBD1. CDR1 SGHTA and CDR2 FQGTGA come from the germline V gene. CDR3 length: 15 residues. Losses at the gene ends were 4 bases for V and 4 bases for J; bases not matched to a gene: 6. In DNA form, the CDR3 reads TGTGCCAGCAGCTCCGGACAGGGGGCCTCGTACGAGCAGTACTTC. Translating it yields CASSSGQGASYEQYF.

This chain joins TRBV5-1 and TRBJ2-1; D is possibly TRBD1 or TRBD2 (5 bases each). V was trimmed by 3 bases and J by 10 bases, leaving 14 bases between them. The CDR3 runs 13 residues. From germline, CDR1 is SGHRS and CDR2 YFSETQ. Written as DNA, the CDR3 is TGCGCCAGCAGCTCGGGACCGTCTAAGGAGCAGTTCTTC. It encodes CASSSGPSKEQFF.

This clone has a count of ten or more. This chain joins TRBV28 and TRBJ2-4, with D hard to call. The CDR3 contains 14 residues. Trimming left V 7 bases short and J 0 bases short, with 10 bases between. Germline V CDR1 and CDR2: MDHEN, SYDVKM. The CDR3 bases are TGTGCCAGCACCCCAGTAATAGCCAAAAACATTCAGTACTTC. It specifies CASTPVIAKNIQYF.

A few counts support this clone. The chain joins TRBV11-2 to TRBJ2-7, with a weak D call TRBD2 (6 bases). Germline V lookup: CDR1 SGHAT, CDR2 FQNNGV. V was cut by 0 bases and J by 6 bases, with 12 bases left in between. The CDR3 covers 14 residues. In DNA, the CDR3 is TGTGCCAGCAGCTTAGATCATCTGGGGGGCGAGCAGTACTTC. Translated, it gives CASSLDHLGGEQYF.

The chain links TRBV6-1 to TRBJ2-1, with 8 bases matching TRBD1. This CDR3 region has 12 residues. The V gene end was trimmed by 8 bases and the J gene end by 13 bases; junction bases not matched to a gene: 10. The germline V gene encodes CDR1 MNHNS and CDR2 SASEGT. The CDR3 region has the DNA TGTGCCAGCGGGAGGCAGGGGGCTTATCAGTTCTTC. This encodes CASGRQGAYQFF.

CDR3 sequence: CASSSNRGTGELFF. CDR3 DNA sequence: TGTGCCAGCAGCTCGAACAGGGGAACCGGGGAGCTGTTTTTT. The V call is TRBV11-3, the J call TRBJ2-2, with 7 bases identical to TRBD1. Per germline, CDR1 SGHNT and CDR2 YENEEA. CDR3 size: 14 residues. Trimming cost V 4 bases and J 5 bases; bases outside gene matches: 4.

This clone came up a few times. The chain links TRBV2 to TRBJ1-2; D is possibly TRBD1 (6 bases). CDR3 length: 14 residues. Trimming removed 6 bases at V and 2 bases at J, with 13 bases between. Germline CDR1 is SNHLY and CDR2 is FYNNEI. The CDR3 sequence is CASRTGGDNYGYTF. CDR3 sequence (DNA): TGTGCCAGCAGGACAGGTGGTGACAACTATGGCTACACCTTC.

The chain has TRBV5-1 and TRBJ1-1, with D possibly TRBD1 on 5 matching bases. The CDR3 is made up of 15 amino acids. Trimming removed 3 bases from V and 0 bases from J, with 12 bases in between. In germline, CDR1 is SGHRS, CDR2 YFSETQ. CDR3 in DNA: TGCGCCAGCAGCTCTGGGGGACTAATGAACACTGAAGCTTTCTTT. Its protein is CASSSGGLMNTEAFF. The full variable domain, its missing parts supplied by reference TRBV5-1 and TRBJ1-1, is KAGVTQTPRYLIKTRGQQVTLSCSPISGHRSVSWYQQTPGQGLQFLFEYFSETQRNKGNFPGRFSGRQFSNSRSEMNVSTLELGDSALYLCASSSGGLMNTEAFFGQGTRLTVV.